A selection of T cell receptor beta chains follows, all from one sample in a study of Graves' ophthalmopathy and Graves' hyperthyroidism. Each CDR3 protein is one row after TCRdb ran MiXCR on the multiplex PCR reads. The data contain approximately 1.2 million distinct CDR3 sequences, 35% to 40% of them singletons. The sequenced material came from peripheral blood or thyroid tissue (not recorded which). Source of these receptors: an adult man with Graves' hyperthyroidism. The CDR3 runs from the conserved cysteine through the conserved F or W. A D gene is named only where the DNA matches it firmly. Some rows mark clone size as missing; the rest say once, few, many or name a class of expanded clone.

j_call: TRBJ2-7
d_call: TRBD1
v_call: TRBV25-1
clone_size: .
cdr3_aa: CASSEWGTGTYEQYF

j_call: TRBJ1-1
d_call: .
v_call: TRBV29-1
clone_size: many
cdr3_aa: CSPAGPRIANTEAFF

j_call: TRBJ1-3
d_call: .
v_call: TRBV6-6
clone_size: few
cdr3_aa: CASSYKGGDYSGNTIYF

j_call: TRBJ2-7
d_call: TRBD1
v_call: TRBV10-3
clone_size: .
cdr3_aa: CAIKNPGQGEAQYF

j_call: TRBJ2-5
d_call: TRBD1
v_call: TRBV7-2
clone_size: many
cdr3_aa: CASSGGGTGGETQYF

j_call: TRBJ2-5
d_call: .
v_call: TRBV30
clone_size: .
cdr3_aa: CAWSEDSWTQYF

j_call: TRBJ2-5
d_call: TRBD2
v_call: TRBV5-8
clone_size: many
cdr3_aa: CASSYGTSETQYF

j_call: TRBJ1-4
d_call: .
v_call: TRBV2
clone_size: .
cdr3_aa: CASSESGGAYEKLFF

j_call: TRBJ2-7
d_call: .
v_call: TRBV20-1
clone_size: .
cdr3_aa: CSASDQGGIYEQYF

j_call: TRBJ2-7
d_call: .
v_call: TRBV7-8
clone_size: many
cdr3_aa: CASSYLFRAGYEQYF

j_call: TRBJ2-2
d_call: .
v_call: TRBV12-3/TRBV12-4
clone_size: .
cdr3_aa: CASSYAPGELFF

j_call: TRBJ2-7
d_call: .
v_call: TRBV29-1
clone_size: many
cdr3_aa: CSVEWQGSWEQYF

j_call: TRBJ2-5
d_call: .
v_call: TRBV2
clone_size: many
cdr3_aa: CASRPEGETQYF

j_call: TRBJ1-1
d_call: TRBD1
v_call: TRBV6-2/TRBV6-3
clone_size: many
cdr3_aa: CASSLGQGRNTEAFF

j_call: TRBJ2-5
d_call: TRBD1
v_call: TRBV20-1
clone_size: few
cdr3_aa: CSARDWGGRDRGETQYF

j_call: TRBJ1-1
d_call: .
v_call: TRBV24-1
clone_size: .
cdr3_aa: CATSAAGVAEAFF

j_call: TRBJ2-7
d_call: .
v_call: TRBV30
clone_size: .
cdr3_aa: CAWGIYEQYF

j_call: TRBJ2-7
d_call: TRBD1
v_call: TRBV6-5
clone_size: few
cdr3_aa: CASSARGTGTDYEQYF

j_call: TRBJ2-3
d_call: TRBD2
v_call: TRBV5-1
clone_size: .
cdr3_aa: CASSLDSGGRTHTQYF

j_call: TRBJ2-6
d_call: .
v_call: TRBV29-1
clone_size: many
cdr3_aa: CSVDGGAGGANVLTF

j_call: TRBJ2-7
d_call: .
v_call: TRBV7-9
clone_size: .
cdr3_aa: CASSLAGWRYEQYF

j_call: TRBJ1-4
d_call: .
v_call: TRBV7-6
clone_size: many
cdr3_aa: CAPPKANEKLFF

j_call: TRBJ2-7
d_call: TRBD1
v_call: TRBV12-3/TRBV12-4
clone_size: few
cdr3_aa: CASSSTTGEDEQYF

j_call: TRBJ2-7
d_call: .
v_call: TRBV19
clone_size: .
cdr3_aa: CASSFGWGRHEQYF

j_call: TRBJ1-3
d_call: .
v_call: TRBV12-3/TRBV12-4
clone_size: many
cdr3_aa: CASKGFSSGNTIYF

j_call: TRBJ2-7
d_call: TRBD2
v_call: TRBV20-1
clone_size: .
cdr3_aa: CSARGTGLAGKDEQYF

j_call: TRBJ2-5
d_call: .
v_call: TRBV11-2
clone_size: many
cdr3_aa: CASSIGTAVGETQYF

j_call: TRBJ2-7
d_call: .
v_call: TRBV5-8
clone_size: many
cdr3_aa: CASSVSETYEQYF

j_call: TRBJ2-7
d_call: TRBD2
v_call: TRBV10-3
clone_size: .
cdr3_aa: CAISEVSNGTSRDF

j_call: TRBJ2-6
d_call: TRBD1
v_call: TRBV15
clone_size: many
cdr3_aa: CATSPAEAQGAVSSGANVLTF

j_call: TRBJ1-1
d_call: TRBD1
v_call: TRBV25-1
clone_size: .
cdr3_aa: CASSGTGGIEAFF

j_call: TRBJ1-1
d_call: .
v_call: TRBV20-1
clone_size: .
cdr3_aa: CSARDTGQTDPMNTEAFF

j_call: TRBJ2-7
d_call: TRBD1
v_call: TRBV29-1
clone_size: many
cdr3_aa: CSVEGDRTPYEQYF

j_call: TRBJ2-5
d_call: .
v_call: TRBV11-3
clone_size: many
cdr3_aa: CASSLFGGETQYF

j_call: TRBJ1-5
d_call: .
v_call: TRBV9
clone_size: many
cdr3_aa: CASGGASQPQHF

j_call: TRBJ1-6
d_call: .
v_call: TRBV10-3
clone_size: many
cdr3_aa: CAITNSRDSPLHF

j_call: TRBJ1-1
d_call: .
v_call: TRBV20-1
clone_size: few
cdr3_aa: CSARTGTLNTEAFF